What follows is one T cell receptor beta chain and its context. Trimming stripped 1 base from V and 1 base from J, with 7 bases between. Germline-derived CDR1 and CDR2 are MNHNS and SASEGT. CDR3 length: 15 residues. The source of the sample is a study of neoadjuvant anti-PD-1 for oral cavity cancer. Across the study: Nivolumab at 3 mg/kg was mostly given biweekly, three to four doses, pre-surgery.

These newly diagnosed stage II-IVA oral cavity squamous cell carcinoma patients had no prior systemic or radiation treatment. Patients had HPV-negative, locally advanced oral cavity squamous cell carcinoma. Six replicates per PBMC sample, mostly from 480 ng of genomic DNA. Method: immunoSEQ multiplex PCR; TCRdb's copy keeps in-frame clones and lacks some. The sample includes under 15,000 clones, 65% to 75% of them seen just once. Material: PBMCs, obtained before nivolumab (anti-PD-1) treatment. The rearrangement joins TRBV6-1 to TRBJ2-2; unclear D gene. The receptor's source is a person aged 35-79 years with oral cavity squamous cell carcinoma. DNA for the CDR3: TGTGCCAGCAGTGAAGATGGCGGGAACACCGGGGAGCTGTTTTTT. It encodes CASSEDGGNTGELFF.